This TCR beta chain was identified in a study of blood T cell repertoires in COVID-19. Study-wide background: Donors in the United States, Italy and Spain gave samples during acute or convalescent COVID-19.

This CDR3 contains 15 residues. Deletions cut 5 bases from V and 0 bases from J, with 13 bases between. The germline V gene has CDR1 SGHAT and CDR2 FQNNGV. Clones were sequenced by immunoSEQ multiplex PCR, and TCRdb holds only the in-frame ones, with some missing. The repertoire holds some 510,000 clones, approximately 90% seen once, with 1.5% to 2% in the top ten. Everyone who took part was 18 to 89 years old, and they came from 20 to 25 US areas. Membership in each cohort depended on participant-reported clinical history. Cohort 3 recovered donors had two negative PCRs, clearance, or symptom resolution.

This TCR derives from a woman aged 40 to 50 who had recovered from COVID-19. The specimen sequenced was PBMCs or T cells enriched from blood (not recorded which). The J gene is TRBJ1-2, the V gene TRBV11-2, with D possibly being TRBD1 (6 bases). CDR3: CASSPGGGPNYGYTF. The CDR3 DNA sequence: TGTGCCAGCAGCCCGGGGGGGGGCCCTAACTATGGCTACACCTTC.